These 17 T cell receptor beta chains came from one sample sequenced in a study of T-cell reconstitution after alpha-beta-depleted transplantation in children. Construction of the TCRbeta library involved unique molecular identifiers. MiXCR, run by TCRdb on the PCR reads, gives a single entry per CDR3 protein. Of about 610,000 distinct CDR3 sequences listed, roughly a tenth are singletons. This sample comprised PBMCs from the stem cell graft donor, obtained from the stem cell graft. The source is a human donor who donated a stem cell graft to a child with acute myeloid leukemia.

This clonotype was counted many times. V gene TRBV9 combines with J gene TRBJ2-3; 10 bases align to TRBD2. The trim removed 7 bases at V and 3 bases at J, leaving 5 bases unmatched. The CDR3 runs to 14 residues. Germline V CDR1 and CDR2: SGDLS, YYNGEE. The CDR3 sequence is CASGQAGGTDTQYF. In DNA form, the CDR3 reads TGTGCCAGCGGTCAAGCGGGAGGGACAGATACGCAGTATTTT.

The chain carries TRBV29-1 and TRBJ1-3, with D maybe TRBD1 (6 bases). Germline V lookup: CDR1 SQVTM, CDR2 ANQGSEA. This CDR3 is built from 11 residues. With 6 bases removed from V and 9 bases from J, the gap between germline ends came to 12 bases. CDR3 sequence: CSVEAGATIYF. CDR3 coding DNA: TGCAGCGTCGAGGCAGGGGCCACCATATATTTT.

This clonotype was observed a few times. The chain employs TRBV19 and TRBJ2-7, with D maybe TRBD2 (6 bases). V shed 4 bases and J shed 2 bases, with 12 bases lying between them. Germline V gene lookup returns CDR1 LNHDA and CDR2 SQIVND (reference sequence). The CDR3 covers 14 residues. CDR3 nucleotide sequence: TGTGCCAGTAGTACGGGGGATCCCCCCTACGAGCAGTACTTC. Encoded protein: CASSTGDPPYEQYF.

CDR3 amino acids: CSVEAGGHTQYF. In DNA form, the CDR3 reads TGCAGCGTTGAGGCAGGGGGGCATACGCAGTATTTT. The rearrangement uses TRBV29-1 and TRBJ2-3; D possibly corresponds to TRBD1 (7 bases). V lost 3 bases, J lost 7 bases, and 11 bases lay in between. Germline-derived CDR1 and CDR2 are SQVTM and ANQGSEA. CDR3 size: 12 residues.

This clonotype has more than one count but fewer than ten. The chain employs TRBV20-1 and TRBJ1-5; 9 bases match TRBD1. V lost 5 bases and J lost 2; bases outside the gene matches: 7. Germline V gene data show CDR1 as DFQATT and CDR2 as SNEGSKA (reference sequence). The CDR3 spans 15 residues. As DNA, the CDR3 is TGCAGTGCTCGAACAGGACAGGGGCGCAATCAGCCCCAGCATTTT. Translating it yields CSARTGQGRNQPQHF.

The CDR3 DNA reads as TGCAGTGCTAGAGCAGGTACCTCAGATACGCAGTATTTT. Translation: CSARAGTSDTQYF. The chain recombines TRBV20-1 with TRBJ2-3; D remains unclear. The germline V and J ends were trimmed by 1 base and 4 bases, with 9 bases remaining between them. The CDR3 has 13 amino acids. Germline V gene sequence: CDR1 DFQATT, CDR2 SNEGSKA (reference sequence).

This rearrangement joins TRBV6-1 to TRBJ2-6; D not resolved. The V gene's germline CDR1 is MNHNS and CDR2 SASEGT. The CDR3 runs 18 residues. Trimming removed 7 bases from V and 0 bases from J, with 19 bases in between. The CDR3 sequence: CASTMVASSLSGANVLTF. The CDR3 bases are TGTGCCAGCACCATGGTAGCCTCCTCCCTCTCTGGGGCCAACGTCCTGACTTTC.

This clonotype was counted ten times or more. The chain has TRBV20-1 and TRBJ2-3, with 12 bases matching TRBD2. V lost 6 bases, J lost 2 bases, and 12 bases stayed unmatched. Germline-derived CDR1 and CDR2 are DFQATT and SNEGSKA (reference sequence). This CDR3 spans 17 amino acids. The CDR3 coding sequence is TGCAGTGCCCCCGGGCTAGCGGGAGGGATTTCCACAGATACGCAGTATTTT. Its translation is CSAPGLAGGISTDTQYF.

This clonotype has a count of ten or more. The CDR3 sequence is CSAYRGNQPQHF. The CDR3 DNA reads TGCAGTGCTTACAGGGGAAATCAGCCCCAGCATTTT. The chain employs TRBV20-1 and TRBJ1-5; TRBD1 matches 7 bases. Trimming removed 5 bases from V and 4 bases from J; junction bases left unmatched: 2. Germline V gives CDR1 DFQATT, CDR2 SNEGSKA (reference sequence). The CDR3 has 12 amino acids.

This clonotype appeared a few times. The chain employs TRBV20-1 and TRBJ2-1; the match to TRBD2 covers 13 bases. With 3 bases clipped from V and 1 base from J, the junction kept 15 bases outside the gene matches. Per germline, CDR1 DFQATT and CDR2 SNEGSKA (reference sequence). This CDR3 region has 20 residues. The CDR3: CSARAVRLAGGRGSYNEQFF. The CDR3 coding sequence is TGCAGTGCTAGGGCGGTTCGACTAGCGGGAGGACGCGGGTCCTACAATGAGCAGTTCTTC.

The CDR3: CASSFPHSLNTEAFF. The CDR3 DNA is TGTGCCAGCAGCTTTCCGCACAGCCTTAACACTGAAGCTTTCTTT. This rearrangement joins TRBV11-1 to TRBJ1-1; no reliable D call. Germline CDR1 SGHAT, CDR2 FQDESV (reference sequence). The CDR3 extends over 15 amino acids. Trimming took 3 bases from V and 2 from J, leaving 13 bases between them.

This clonotype was recorded many times. V is TRBV7-2 and J is TRBJ2-1, with D perhaps matching TRBD2 (5 bases). This CDR3 comprises 15 residues. V was pared by 4 bases and J by 0 bases, with 10 bases between. Germline V gene data show CDR1 as SGHTA and CDR2 as FQGNSA. DNA of the CDR3: TGTGCCAGCAGCTCAACTACTAGCTCCTACAATGAGCAGTTCTTC. Encoded protein: CASSSTTSSYNEQFF.

The chain is built from TRBV25-1 and TRBJ1-2, with TRBD1 matching over 7 bases. Trimming cost V 1 base and J 8 bases; bases outside gene matches: 1. CDR3 size: 12 residues. CDR1 and CDR2 (germline): MGHDK, SYGVNS. In DNA, the CDR3 is TGTGCCAGCAGTGAATCAGGGGGGGGCTACACCTTC. Translating it yields CASSESGGGYTF.

The chain recombines TRBV6-6 with TRBJ2-7; D unclear. Germline V gene lookup returns CDR1 MNHNY and CDR2 SVGAGI (reference sequence). The V end was cut by 5 bases, the J end by 4 bases, with 9 bases between. This CDR3 spans 12 amino acids. The CDR3 sequence: CASSGAPYEQYF. The CDR3 DNA reads TGTGCCAGCAGTGGTGCACCGTACGAGCAGTACTTC.

This clonotype was seen many times. This rearrangement joins TRBV29-1 to TRBJ2-5; TRBD1 aligns across 9 bases. Germline loops: CDR1 SQVTM, CDR2 ANQGSEA. CDR3 length: 13 residues. The ends lost 4 bases at V and 4 bases at J; junction bases unmatched: 4. The DNA for the CDR3 is TGCAGCGTTGGGACAGGGGCCCGAGAGACCCAGTACTTC. Its protein product is CSVGTGARETQYF. Together with reference TRBV29-1 and TRBJ2-5, the CDR3 gives the full variable domain: SAVISQKPSRDICQRGTSLTIQCQVDSQVTMMFWYRQQPGQSLTLIATANQGSEATYESGFVIDKFPISRPNLTFSTLTVSNMSPEDSSIYLCSVGTGARETQYFGPGTRLLVL.

This clonotype has at least ten counts. The genes are TRBV7-2 and TRBJ2-5; 7 nucleotides agree with TRBD1. CDR3 length equals 14 residues. After removal of 5 bases from V and 3 bases from J, the junction contained 6 bases not matched to a gene. The germline V gene has CDR1 SGHTA and CDR2 FQGNSA. The CDR3 DNA reads as TGTGCCAGCAGCCCCGACAGGGTCAAAGAGACCCAGTACTTC. Translation gives CASSPDRVKETQYF.

The chain is built from TRBV7-8 and TRBJ2-1, with D maybe TRBD2 (5 bases). This CDR3 has 16 amino acids. V gave up 3 bases and J gave up 2 bases, with 14 bases separating them. Germline V gives CDR1 SGHVS, CDR2 FQNEAQ. The CDR3 reads CASSFYIASAYNEQFF. DNA for the CDR3: TGTGCCAGCAGCTTTTATATAGCGTCCGCCTACAATGAGCAGTTCTTC.